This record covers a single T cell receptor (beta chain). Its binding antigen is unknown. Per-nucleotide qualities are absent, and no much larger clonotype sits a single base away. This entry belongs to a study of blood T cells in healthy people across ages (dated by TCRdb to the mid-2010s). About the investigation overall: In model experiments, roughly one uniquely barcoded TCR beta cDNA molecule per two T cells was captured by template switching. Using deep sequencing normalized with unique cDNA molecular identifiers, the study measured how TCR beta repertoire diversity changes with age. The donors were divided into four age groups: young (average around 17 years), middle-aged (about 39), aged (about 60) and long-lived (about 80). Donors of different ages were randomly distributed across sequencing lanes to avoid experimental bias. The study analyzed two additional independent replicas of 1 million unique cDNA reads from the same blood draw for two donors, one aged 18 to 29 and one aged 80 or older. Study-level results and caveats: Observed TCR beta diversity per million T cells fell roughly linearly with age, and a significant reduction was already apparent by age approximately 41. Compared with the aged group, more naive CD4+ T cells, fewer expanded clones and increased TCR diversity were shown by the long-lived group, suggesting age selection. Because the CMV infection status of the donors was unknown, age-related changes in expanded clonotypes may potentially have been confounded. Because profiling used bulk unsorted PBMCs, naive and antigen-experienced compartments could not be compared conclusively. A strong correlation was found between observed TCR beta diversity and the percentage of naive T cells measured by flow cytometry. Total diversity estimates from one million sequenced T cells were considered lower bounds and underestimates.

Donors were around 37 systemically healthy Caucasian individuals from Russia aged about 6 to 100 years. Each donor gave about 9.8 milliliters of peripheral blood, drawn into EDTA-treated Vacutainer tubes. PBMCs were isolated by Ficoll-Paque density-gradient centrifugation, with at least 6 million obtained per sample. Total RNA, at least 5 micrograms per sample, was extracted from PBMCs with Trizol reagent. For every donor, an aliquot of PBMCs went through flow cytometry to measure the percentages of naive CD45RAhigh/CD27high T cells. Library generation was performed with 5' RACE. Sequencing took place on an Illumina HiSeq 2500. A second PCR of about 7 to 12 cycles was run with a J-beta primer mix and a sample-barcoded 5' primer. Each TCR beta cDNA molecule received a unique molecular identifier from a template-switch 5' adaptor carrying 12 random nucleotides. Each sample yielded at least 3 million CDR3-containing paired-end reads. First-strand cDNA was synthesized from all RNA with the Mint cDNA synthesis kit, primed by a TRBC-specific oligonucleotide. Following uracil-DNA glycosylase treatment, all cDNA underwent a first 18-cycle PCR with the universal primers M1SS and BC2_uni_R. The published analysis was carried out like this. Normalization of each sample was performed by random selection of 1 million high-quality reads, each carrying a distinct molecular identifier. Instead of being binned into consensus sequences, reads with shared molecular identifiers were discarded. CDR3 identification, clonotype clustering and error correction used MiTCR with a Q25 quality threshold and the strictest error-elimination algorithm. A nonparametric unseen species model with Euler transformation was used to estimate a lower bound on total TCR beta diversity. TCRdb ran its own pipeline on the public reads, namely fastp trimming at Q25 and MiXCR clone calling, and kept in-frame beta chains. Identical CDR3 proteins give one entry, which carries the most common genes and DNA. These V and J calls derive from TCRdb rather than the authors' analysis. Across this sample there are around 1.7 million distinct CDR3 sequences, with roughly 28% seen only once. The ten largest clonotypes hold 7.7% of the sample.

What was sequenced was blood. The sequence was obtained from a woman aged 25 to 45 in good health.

The DNA is as follows: TGTGCCAGCAGCTTGGGGTCAGAGCCCCAGCATTTT. It codes for CASSLGSEPQHF. The rearranged segments are TRBV7-2 and TRBJ1-5, with the D gene not confidently named. CDR1 and CDR2, looked up from the germline V gene, are SGHTA and FQGNSA. Between the V and J ends, shortened by 3 bases and 8 bases respectively, the junction contains 8 bases. The cysteine opens and the phenylalanine closes a CDR3 of 12 amino acids. The entry retains the CDR3 DNA only, 36 bases that are in frame from base 1.